These 32 T cell receptor beta chains were all obtained from the same sample, sequenced in a study of T cell responses to AZD1222 COVID-19 vaccine (dated by TCRdb to the early 2020s). According to the study, the label for this sample's time point signals: baseline before first vaccination. The protocol used for the library was the immunoSEQ multiplex PCR assay. This is the immuneACCESS table as TCRdb keeps it, with only in-frame sequences that have V and J called. A part of the clones is gone; compared with another copy, unresolved V genes explain less than half, and the rest is unexplained. Present in this sample are more than 150,000 clones, roughly 90% of which were seen just once. The ten largest clones capture about 4.4% of the sample. Sequences were derived from peripheral blood, sampled on day 0 of AZD1222 vaccination. The receptor source for this set is an adult in good health.

The rearrangement uses TRBV19 and TRBJ1-2; maybe TRBD1 (6 bases). V was shortened by 2 bases and J by 2 bases, with 6 bases between the two germline ends. CDR1 and CDR2 (germline): LNHDA, SQIVND (reference sequence). The CDR3 sequence is 13 residues long. CDR3 nucleotides: TGTGCCAGTAGTATAACAGGGAACTATGGCTACACCTTC. Its protein is CASSITGNYGYTF.

The CDR3 sequence: CASSQGAPGWLAEIQETQYF. The CDR3 DNA is TGTGCCAGCAGCCAAGGGGCACCAGGATGGCTAGCGGAAATCCAAGAGACCCAGTACTTC. The V call is TRBV4-2, the J call TRBJ2-5; 7 bases agree with TRBD2. From germline, CDR1 is LGHNA and CDR2 YNFKEQ. The J segment lost 1 base and the V segment lost 1 base, leaving 18 bases of the junction unmatched. The CDR3 loop spans 20 amino acids.

The CDR3 DNA reads as TGTGCCAGTAGTATCCTTCTAGCGGGAGGCGGGGATACGCAGTATTTT. As protein: CASSILLAGGGDTQYF. The chain has TRBV19 and TRBJ2-3, with 11 bases that match TRBD2. CDR3 size: 16 residues. With V trimmed by 3 bases and J by 6 bases, 8 bases remained unmatched. Germline V gene data show CDR1 as LNHDA and CDR2 as SQIVND (reference sequence).

This sequence joins TRBV18 and TRBJ1-2; perhaps TRBD1 as D (5 bases). Trimming removed 3 bases at V and 4 bases at J, with 12 bases between. This CDR3 is built from 14 residues. The V gene's germline CDR1 is KGHSH and CDR2 LQKENI. The CDR3 loop reads CASSPVGAPYGYTF. The CDR3 region has the DNA TGTGCCAGCTCACCGGTAGGGGCCCCCTATGGCTACACCTTC.

The chain combines TRBV28 with TRBJ1-1, with a weak D call TRBD1 (6 bases). Germline lookup yields CDR1 MDHEN and CDR2 SYDVKM. Trimming removed 6 bases at V and 1 base at J, with 18 bases between. The CDR3 totals 16 residues. The chain's CDR3 is CASSLLGGAGNTEAFF. CDR3 nucleotide sequence: TGTGCCAGCAGCTTACTCGGGGGCGCTGGGAACACTGAAGCTTTCTTT.

The chain's CDR3 is CASSYFLLAKADTQYF. DNA of the CDR3: TGTGCCAGCAGTTACTTCCTACTAGCGAAGGCAGATACGCAGTATTTT. The V call is TRBV6-5, the J call TRBJ2-3; 7 positions agree with TRBD2. This CDR3 spans 16 amino acids. Germline V gives CDR1 MNHEY, CDR2 SVGAGI. J was trimmed by 4 bases and V by 1 base; bases with no gene match: 8.

This chain links TRBV28 with TRBJ1-6; D remains unclear. The CDR3 consists of 15 residues. Trimming cost V 8 bases and J 5 bases, with 16 bases left between them. Germline CDR1 and CDR2: MDHEN and SYDVKM. CDR3 amino acids: CASGRSTPDNSPLHF. As DNA, the CDR3 is TGTGCCAGCGGACGGTCGACGCCTGATAATTCACCCCTCCACTTT.

V is TRBV11-2 and J is TRBJ2-7; a possible D gene is TRBD2 (5 bases). The V end was cut by 2 bases, the J end by 5 bases, with 16 bases between. This CDR3 contains 15 residues. CDR1 and CDR2 from the germline V gene are SGHAT and FQNNGV. The CDR3 loop reads CASSLMSGILDEQYF. CDR3 coding DNA: TGTGCCAGCAGCTTAATGTCGGGGATTCTGGACGAGCAGTACTTC.

J is TRBJ2-2 and V is TRBV7-3, with D tentatively TRBD1 (6 bases). The CDR3 is made up of 13 amino acids. The V end lost 5 bases, the J end lost 5 bases, and 9 bases lay between the germline ends. In germline, CDR1 is SGHTA, CDR2 FQGTGA. CDR3 in DNA: TGTGCCAGCAGCGCCACAGGGACCGGGGAGCTGTTTTTT. It codes for CASSATGTGELFF.

J is TRBJ1-4 and V is TRBV3-1 (or the pseudogene TRBV3-2), with 8 bases that match TRBD1. CDR3 length: 14 residues. Germline CDR1 and CDR2: LGHDT and YNNKEL (reference sequence). V lost 6 bases, J lost 5 bases, and 5 bases stayed unmatched. CDR3 protein: CASSKRQGNEKLFF. The CDR3 nucleotides read TGTGCCAGCAGTAAACGACAGGGGAATGAAAAACTGTTTTTT.

This chain joins TRBV30 and TRBJ1-1, with a possible D match to TRBD1 (6 bases). Germline-derived CDR1 and CDR2 are GTSNPN and SVGIG (reference sequence). The V end lost 7 bases, the J end lost 9 bases, and 15 bases lay between the germline ends. The CDR3 runs 11 residues. This CDR3 is CAFSTGGQAFF. DNA of the CDR3: TGTGCCTTCTCAACGGGGGGGCAAGCTTTCTTT.

The rearrangement uses TRBV28 and TRBJ1-1, with D uncertain. Germline V gene sequence: CDR1 MDHEN, CDR2 SYDVKM. The CDR3 has 15 residues. V gave up 1 base and J gave up 1 base, with 10 bases separating them. Written as DNA, the CDR3 is TGTGCCAGCAGTTTATTGGGGAAAACGAACACTGAAGCTTTCTTT. Translating it yields CASSLLGKTNTEAFF.

The chain links TRBV6-2 or TRBV6-3 to TRBJ2-5; D is unclear. From germline, CDR1 is MNHEY and CDR2 SVGEGT. V lost 2 bases to trimming and J lost 3 bases, with 1 base between them. The CDR3 has 11 residues. The CDR3 DNA reads as TGTGCCAGCAGTTACAAAGAGACCCAGTACTTC. It translates to CASSYKETQYF.

The genes are TRBV6-2 or TRBV6-3 and TRBJ2-1; 14 bases align to TRBD2. The CDR3 has 17 amino acids. Per the germline V gene, CDR1 is MNHEY and CDR2 is SVGEGT. V shed 2 bases, J shed 1 base, and the junction held 1 base outside the gene matches. The CDR3 region has the DNA TGTGCCAGCAGTTACAGACTAGCGGGAGGGTCCTACAATGAGCAGTTCTTC. It translates to CASSYRLAGGSYNEQFF.

The rearrangement joins TRBV29-1 to TRBJ1-1, with 10 bases that match TRBD1. CDR1 is SQVTM and CDR2 is ANQGSEA in the germline V gene. The CDR3 runs 15 residues. The V segment lost 1 base and the J segment 1 base; nucleotides outside the gene matches: 3. CDR3 sequence (DNA): TGCAGCGTTGAAGTCGACAGGGGGCAGAACACTGAAGCTTTCTTT. Protein sequence: CSVEVDRGQNTEAFF.

This sequence joins TRBV18 and TRBJ1-1; no firm D call. Germline V lookup: CDR1 KGHSH, CDR2 LQKENI. Trimming took 2 bases from V and 0 from J, leaving 4 bases between them. The CDR3 sequence is 13 residues long. CDR3 in amino acids: CASSPAVNTEAFF. The CDR3 coding sequence is TGTGCCAGCTCACCAGCGGTGAACACTGAAGCTTTCTTT.

The J gene is TRBJ2-7, the V gene TRBV5-1; 9 bases are a match to TRBD1. CDR3 length: 13 amino acids. V shed 4 bases and J 10 bases; nucleotides not matched to a gene: 9. From germline, CDR1 is SGHRS and CDR2 YFSETQ. DNA of the CDR3: TGCGCCAGCAGCCTGTCCCGGGACAGGGAACAGTACTTC. Protein: CASSLSRDREQYF.

This clone was counted once. The rearrangement joins TRBV18 to TRBJ2-7; 7 bases are shared with TRBD1. The V gene's germline CDR1 is KGHSH and CDR2 LQKENI. This CDR3 spans 17 amino acids. Trimming took 3 bases from V and 5 from J; bases not matched to a gene: 16. CDR3 sequence: CASSPRTGPAYKNEQYF. CDR3 DNA: TGTGCCAGCTCACCCCGGACAGGACCGGCGTACAAGAACGAGCAGTACTTC.

The genes are TRBV27 and TRBJ2-1, with 8 bases fitting TRBD2. The CDR3 consists of 14 residues. CDR1 and CDR2 (germline): MNHEY, SMNVEV (reference sequence). Trimming cost V 5 bases and J 4 bases; bases outside gene matches: 4. CDR3 nucleotides: TGTGCCAGCAGTCCGGGACTAGGATACAATGAGCAGTTCTTC. Protein product: CASSPGLGYNEQFF.

The rearrangement joins TRBV28 to TRBJ2-5; D is possibly TRBD1 (6 bases). The V gene's germline CDR1 is MDHEN and CDR2 SYDVKM. Trimming stripped 5 bases from V and 6 bases from J, with 19 bases between. The CDR3 is 15 amino acids. Here the CDR3 DNA reads TGTGCCAGCAGTCCTACCTGGGGGCCCGGTAAGACCCAGTACTTC. It is translated as CASSPTWGPGKTQYF.

The chain has TRBV4-2 and TRBJ1-5; D is unresolved. CDR3 length: 17 residues. Trimming left V 0 bases short and J 2 bases short, with 14 bases between. Germline CDR1 and CDR2: LGHNA and YNFKEQ. The chain's CDR3 is CASSQDYQQRGNQPQHF. CDR3 DNA sequence: TGTGCCAGCAGCCAAGATTACCAGCAGAGGGGCAATCAGCCCCAGCATTTT.

The rearrangement joins TRBV25-1 to TRBJ1-4; TRBD1 is a possible D gene (5 bases). The germline CDR1 and CDR2 sequences are MGHDK and SYGVNS. V lost 3 bases and J 7 bases, leaving 15 bases between the germline ends. CDR3 length: 15 residues. The CDR3 DNA sequence: TGTGCCAGCAGTGAGACCCGGGGCTTGAGTGAAAAACTGTTTTTT. Amino acid sequence: CASSETRGLSEKLFF.

This clone was seen more than once but under ten times. CDR3 sequence reads: CASSQDVRKQFF. For the CDR3, the DNA is TGTGCCAGCAGCCAAGATGTCAGAAAGCAGTTCTTC. V and J are TRBV3-1 (or the pseudogene TRBV3-2) and TRBJ2-1; D is uncertain. The germline V and J ends were trimmed by 0 bases and 11 bases, with 8 bases remaining between them. The CDR3 extends over 12 amino acids. The V gene's germline CDR1 is LGHDT and CDR2 YNNKEL (reference sequence).

The CDR3 region is CASSQGTPTGNEQFF. As DNA, the CDR3 is TGTGCCAGCAGCCAAGGGACACCGACGGGCAATGAGCAGTTCTTC. This sequence joins TRBV3-1 (or the pseudogene TRBV3-2) and TRBJ2-1; the D gene is possibly TRBD1 (5 bases). Between the trimmed V and J ends, which lost 1 base and 6 bases, there was a span of 13 bases. The CDR3 contains 15 residues. Germline V gene lookup returns CDR1 LGHDT and CDR2 YNNKEL (reference sequence).

The V and J genes are TRBV6-5 and TRBJ2-2, with D tentatively TRBD1 or TRBD2 (5 bases each). V was shortened by 8 bases and J by 6 bases, with 16 bases between the two germline ends. CDR1 is MNHEY and CDR2 is SVGAGI in the germline V gene. This CDR3 spans 14 amino acids. CDR3 bases: TGTGCCAGCGGGGACCAGGTCAGCGCCGGGGAGCTGTTTTTT. Translating gives CASGDQVSAGELFF.

This chain links TRBV5-1 with TRBJ1-2, with 9 bases aligning to TRBD1. The CDR3 is 20 residues long. V gave up 3 bases and J gave up 3 bases; unmatched junction bases: 21. CDR1 and CDR2 (germline): SGHRS, YFSETQ. As DNA, the CDR3 is TGCGCCAGCAGCTCCTGGCCTGCGGCGACCCAGGGACAGGGCCACTATGGCTACACCTTC. This sequence encodes CASSSWPAATQGQGHYGYTF.

In this sample, this clone turned up once. This chain connects TRBV24-1 to TRBJ2-3; 11 bases fit TRBD2. V gave up 4 bases and J gave up 7 bases; unmatched junction bases: 9. Per germline, CDR1 KGHDR and CDR2 SFDVKD. The CDR3 extends over 16 amino acids. The CDR3 DNA reads as TGTGCCACCAGTGACGATATAGCGGGAGGGGGTTATACGCAGTATTTT. Translating it yields CATSDDIAGGGYTQYF.

J is TRBJ2-7 and V is TRBV18; the match to TRBD1 covers 9 bases. CDR1 and CDR2 (germline): KGHSH, LQKENI. The CDR3 loop spans 15 amino acids. With 5 bases clipped from V and 0 bases from J, the junction kept 5 bases outside the gene matches. CDR3 residues: CASSTGQGNSYEQYF. The CDR3 DNA follows: TGTGCCAGCTCAACTGGACAGGGGAACTCCTACGAGCAGTACTTC.

V and J are TRBV25-1 and TRBJ1-6; no clear D gene. Germline CDR1 is MGHDK and CDR2 is SYGVNS. The V end lost 8 bases, the J end lost 7 bases, and 9 bases lay between the germline ends. This CDR3 region has 12 residues. In DNA, the CDR3 is TGTGCCAGCTCCGGACCCAATTCACCCCTCCACTTT. It specifies CASSGPNSPLHF.

The count of this clone is one. The chain joins TRBV11-2 to TRBJ2-5; D is ambiguous. V was pared by 1 base and J by 4 bases, with 13 bases between. Germline CDR1 SGHAT, CDR2 FQNNGV. The CDR3 contains 15 residues. CDR3 sequence reads: CASSLALLSRETQYF. For the CDR3, the DNA is TGTGCCAGCAGCTTAGCACTCCTGTCTCGAGAGACCCAGTACTTC.

The V and J genes are TRBV7-9 and TRBJ1-4; no firm D call. Germline CDR1 SEHNR, CDR2 FQNEAQ (reference sequence). This CDR3 is built from 14 residues. V was pared by 1 base and J by 8 bases, with 11 bases between. The CDR3 region is CASSLGAGSEKLFF. The CDR3 bases are TGTGCCAGCAGCTTAGGTGCGGGTTCGGAAAAACTGTTTTTT.

This clone occurred a few times. The genes are TRBV2 and TRBJ2-7; 8 bases fit TRBD2. Trimming at V came to 4 bases and at J to 2 bases, leaving 10 bases not matched to a gene. This CDR3 is built from 16 residues. The germline CDR1 and CDR2 sequences are SNHLY and FYNNEI. CDR3 sequence reads: CASSVPAGVRPYEQYF. The CDR3 DNA follows: TGTGCCAGCAGTGTTCCAGCGGGAGTCCGGCCCTACGAGCAGTACTTC.